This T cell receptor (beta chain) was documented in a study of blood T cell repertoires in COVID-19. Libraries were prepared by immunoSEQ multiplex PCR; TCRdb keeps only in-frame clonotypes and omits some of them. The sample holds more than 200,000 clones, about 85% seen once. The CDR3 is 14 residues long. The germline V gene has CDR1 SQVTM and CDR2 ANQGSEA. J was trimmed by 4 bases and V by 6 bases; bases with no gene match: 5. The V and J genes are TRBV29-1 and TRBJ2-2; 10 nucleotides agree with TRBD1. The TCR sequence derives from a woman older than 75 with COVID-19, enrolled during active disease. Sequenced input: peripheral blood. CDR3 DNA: TGCAGCGTGCAGACAGGGGGCTTCACCGGGGAGCTGTTTTTT. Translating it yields CSVQTGGFTGELFF.